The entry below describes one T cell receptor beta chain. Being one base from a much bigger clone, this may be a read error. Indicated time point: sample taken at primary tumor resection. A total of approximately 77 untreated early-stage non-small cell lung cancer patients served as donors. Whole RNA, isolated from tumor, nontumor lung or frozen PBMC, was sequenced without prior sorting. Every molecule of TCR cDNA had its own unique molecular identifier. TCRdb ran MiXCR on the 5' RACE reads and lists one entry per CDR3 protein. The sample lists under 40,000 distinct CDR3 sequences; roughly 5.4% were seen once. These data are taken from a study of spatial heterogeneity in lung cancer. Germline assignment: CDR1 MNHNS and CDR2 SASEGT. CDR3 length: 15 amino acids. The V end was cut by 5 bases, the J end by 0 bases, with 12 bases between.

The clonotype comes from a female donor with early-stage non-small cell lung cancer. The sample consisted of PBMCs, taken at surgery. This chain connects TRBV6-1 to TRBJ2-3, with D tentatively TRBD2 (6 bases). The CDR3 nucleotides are TGTGCCAGCAGTCGCGGGACTCTTAGCACAGATACGCAGTATTTT. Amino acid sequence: CASSRGTLSTDTQYF.